The rows below give T cell receptor beta chains drawn from one sample of a study of blood T cells in healthy people across ages. Each CDR3 protein gets one entry after TCRdb re-called the 5' RACE reads with MiXCR. The table lists about 1.8 million distinct CDR3 sequences, approximately 50% of them singletons. Material: blood. All receptors come from a woman aged 40 to 50 in good health. Both conserved end residues are part of each CDR3. Each record gives: J gene, V gene, CDR3 protein.

>TRBJ2-3|TRBV27
CASSLSRLFVGADTQYF
>TRBJ1-4|TRBV28
CASSSPGDLFREKLFF
>TRBJ2-7|TRBV5-1
CASSSTGVSYEQYF
>TRBJ2-7|TRBV20-1
CSARTGTSYEQYF
>TRBJ2-1|TRBV4-2
CASSQDRGTIYNEQFF
>TRBJ1-6|TRBV20-1
CSATGTKSNSPLHF
>TRBJ2-5|TRBV11-2
CASSSRLADQETQYF
>TRBJ2-4|TRBV5-1
CASSTGLAGGRWSTQYF
>TRBJ2-7|TRBV7-2
CASSLVLGGRGYEQYF
>TRBJ2-1|TRBV4-3
CTSSQEGLAGEQFF
>TRBJ2-7|TRBV7-8
CASSLEGGGYTTYEQYF
>TRBJ2-1|TRBV24-1
CATSDSGTPEREQFF
>TRBJ2-3|TRBV3-1
CASSPGLAGALSTQYF
>TRBJ2-5|TRBV5-5
CASSSWPAGETQYF
>TRBJ2-1|TRBV12-3/TRBV12-4
CASSPDRVNYNEQFF
>TRBJ2-3|TRBV11-2
CASSLGLLTDAQYF
>TRBJ2-2|TRBV14
CASSQVVGLGTGELFF
>TRBJ2-1|TRBV28
CTSSFTQGAADEQFF
>TRBJ2-3|TRBV6-2/TRBV6-3
CASSPIGQGTDTQYF
>TRBJ2-7|TRBV27
CASRTTGQVFYEQYF
>TRBJ2-2|TRBV2
CASSVWSGTGELFF
>TRBJ2-3|TRBV20-1
CSARRQGVTADTQYF
>TRBJ2-1|TRBV29-1
CSVEVADSYNEQFF
>TRBJ2-7|TRBV20-1
CSARQEGPSYEQYF
>NA|TRBV27
CASSLLGGRYNEQYF
>TRBJ2-4|TRBV6-1
CASSEQSGRLKNIQYF
>TRBJ1-5|TRBV9
CASSGPSESQPQHF
>TRBJ1-4|TRBV4-1
CASSQDLGRLTEKLFF